Listed below are T cell receptor beta chains from one sample, sequenced in a study of shared clonotypes between healthy human individuals. Generated by immunoSEQ multiplex PCR, the TCRdb table keeps only in-frame clones and is missing some. The repertoire consists of nearly 600,000 clones, with roughly 95% occurring once and the leading ten covering around 0.097%. Sequencing was done on a sample of naive CD8+ T cells sorted from blood. The receptors stem from a young woman in good health. Both conserved end residues are part of each CDR3. A D gene is named only where the DNA matches it firmly. Only some rows state a clone size, as once, few, many or a class for expanded clones.

D gene,V gene,clone size,J gene,CDR3 DNA,CDR3 protein
NA,TRBV28,NA,TRBJ2-7,TGTGCCAGCAGGGTTTCGGTCAGCTCCTACGAGCAGTACTTC,CASRVSVSSYEQYF
NA,TRBV28,once,TRBJ1-5,TGTGCCAGCAGTTTAAACGGCTACAATCAGCCCCAGCATTTT,CASSLNGYNQPQHF
NA,TRBV11-2,NA,TRBJ2-7,TGTGCCAGCAGCCTAGGGGGCTCCTACGAGCAGTACTTC,CASSLGGSYEQYF
TRBD2,TRBV6-5,NA,TRBJ2-7,TGTGCCAGCAGTTACCCGGGGGGCGAGCAGTACTTC,CASSYPGGEQYF
NA,TRBV18,NA,TRBJ2-7,TGTGCCAGCTCACCACCCCAGGCAAGCTCCTACGAGCAGTACTTC,CASSPPQASSYEQYF
TRBD2,TRBV4-1,NA,TRBJ2-2,TGCGCCAGCAGCCAAAGGTCCCCCTTAGCGGGAATGATCGCCGGGGAGCTGTTTTTT,CASSQRSPLAGMIAGELFF
NA,TRBV19,NA,TRBJ1-4,TGTGCCAGTAGTTTGGGGGCTGGAGAAAAACTGTTTTTT,CASSLGAGEKLFF
NA,TRBV13,NA,TRBJ2-1,TGTGCCAGCACAGGAGGAGATCCCTACAATGAGCAGTTCTTC,CASTGGDPYNEQFF
TRBD1,TRBV27,NA,TRBJ2-2,TGTGCCAGCAGTTTATTAGCAGGGGGTGCCGGGGAGCTGTTTTTT,CASSLLAGGAGELFF
NA,TRBV11-2,NA,TRBJ2-2,TGTGCCAGCAGCTTACCTCACAGGGGAGGGACCGGGGAGCTGTTTTTT,CASSLPHRGGTGELFF
TRBD2,TRBV27,NA,TRBJ2-5,TGTGCCAGCAGTCTCTCCGCCGGGACTAGCGTAGAGACCCAGTACTTC,CASSLSAGTSVETQYF
NA,TRBV15,NA,TRBJ1-5,TGTGCCACCAGCAGAGGCCGGGCAGGGGAGGTTGATCAGCCCCAGCATTTT,CATSRGRAGEVDQPQHF
NA,TRBV9,once,TRBJ2-1,TGTGCCAGCAGCACTGGAGCTAACAATGAGCAGTTCTTC,CASSTGANNEQFF
TRBD2,TRBV27,NA,TRBJ2-2,TGTGCCAGCAGTTTACTAGCGGGGATTAACACCGGGGAGCTGTTTTTT,CASSLLAGINTGELFF
TRBD1,TRBV2,NA,TRBJ1-1,TGTGCCAGAGGGACAGGCAACACTGAAGCTTTCTTT,CARGTGNTEAFF
NA,TRBV11-2,NA,TRBJ2-2,TGTGCCAGCAGCTTCCTGTTAGGGGGGAGCACCGGGGAGCTGTTTTTT,CASSFLLGGSTGELFF
NA,TRBV5-4,NA,TRBJ2-2,TGTGCCAGCAGCTTGTTGGGGGAGAACACCGGGGAGCTGTTTTTT,CASSLLGENTGELFF
NA,TRBV2,NA,TRBJ2-3,TGTGCCAGCAGCGGGAGCCGTGGCCGGAGGGCCTATTCAGATACGCAGTATTTT,CASSGSRGRRAYSDTQYF
NA,TRBV28,NA,TRBJ2-5,TGTGCCAGCAGTTCCCCCGTGGCGGATGAAGAGACCCAGTACTTC,CASSSPVADEETQYF
TRBD2,TRBV27,NA,TRBJ2-1,TGTGCCAGCAGCACCGGGACTAGCGGTAACAATGAGCAGTTCTTC,CASSTGTSGNNEQFF
TRBD1,TRBV6-4,once,TRBJ2-7,TGTGCCAGCAGTGAATCCCGGGACAGATCCTACGAGCAGTACTTC,CASSESRDRSYEQYF
TRBD1,TRBV5-6,NA,TRBJ1-2,TGTGCCAGCAGCTCCGAAGACAGGGGGAATGGCTACACCTTC,CASSSEDRGNGYTF
NA,TRBV19,NA,TRBJ2-1,TGTGCCAGTAGTCTCACCAAGGGAACCTACAATGAGCAGTTCTTC,CASSLTKGTYNEQFF
NA,TRBV7-7,NA,TRBJ1-1,TGTGCCAGCAGCCCCGGGGGGGCCAACACTGAAGCTTTCTTT,CASSPGGANTEAFF
NA,TRBV4-1,NA,TRBJ2-2,TGCGCCAGCAGCCCACAGGGGAGGTCGCCCGGGGAGCTGTTTTTT,CASSPQGRSPGELFF
NA,TRBV7-2,NA,TRBJ1-5,TGTGCCAGCAGCCCGAGTGGGGGTTATAGCAATCAGCCCCAGCATTTT,CASSPSGGYSNQPQHF
NA,TRBV5-1,NA,TRBJ1-5,TGCGCCAGCAGCATGGACGGCAATCAGCCCCAGCATTTT,CASSMDGNQPQHF
NA,TRBV28,NA,TRBJ2-1,TGTGCCAGCAGTAGGCGACTAGACTCCTACAATGAGCAGTTCTTC,CASSRRLDSYNEQFF
NA,TRBV6-4,once,TRBJ1-6,TGTGCCAGCAGTAGAACAAGACACTATAATTCACCCCTCCACTTT,CASSRTRHYNSPLHF
NA,TRBV27,NA,TRBJ1-1,TGTGCCAGCAGTTTAGGGCGGGAGGGCACTGAAGCTTTCTTT,CASSLGREGTEAFF
NA,TRBV21-1,NA,TRBJ2-3,TGTGCCAGCAGCAAACGAGGGCGGGCGGCCGACGGGACAGATACGCAGTATTTT,CASSKRGRAADGTDTQYF
NA,TRBV15,NA,TRBJ2-7,TGTGCCACCAGCACGTACATCGGATACGAGCAGTACTTC,CATSTYIGYEQYF
NA,TRBV25-1,once,TRBJ2-1,TGTGCCAGCAGGGACCTCCGGCGGGATGAGCAGTTCTTC,CASRDLRRDEQFF
TRBD1,TRBV4-1,NA,TRBJ2-7,TGCGCCAGCAGCTCAGGGACAGGGTACGAGCAGTACTTC,CASSSGTGYEQYF
NA,TRBV7-9,NA,TRBJ1-5,TGTGCCAGCAGCTTAGATAATAGCAATCAGCCCCAGCATTTT,CASSLDNSNQPQHF
NA,TRBV27,once,TRBJ2-7,TGTGCCAGCGCAACAATACGGGAACCGCCCTACGAGCAGTACTTC,CASATIREPPYEQYF
NA,TRBV9,NA,TRBJ1-4,TGTGCCAGCAGCGTAGGCGTATCTAATGAAAAACTGTTTTTT,CASSVGVSNEKLFF
NA,TRBV28,NA,TRBJ2-5,TGTGCCAGCAGTTTTTGGGCCTCGGGGGGCGACCAAGAGACCCAGTACTTC,CASSFWASGGDQETQYF
NA,TRBV13,NA,TRBJ2-4,TGTGCCAGCAGCCCCCCAAGGTGGGGGTCCAAAAACATTCAGTACTTC,CASSPPRWGSKNIQYF
NA,TRBV19,NA,TRBJ1-2,TGTGCCAGTAGTATTTGGGGACGATCGTCCTATGGCTACACCTTC,CASSIWGRSSYGYTF
NA,TRBV15,NA,TRBJ2-7,TGTGCCACCAGCAGAGATCGAGGCTCCCACGAGCAGTACTTC,CATSRDRGSHEQYF
NA,TRBV6-1,NA,TRBJ2-7,TGTGCCAGCAGTCACGACAGGGTCGGGGGATACGAGCAGTACTTC,CASSHDRVGGYEQYF
TRBD2,TRBV2,NA,TRBJ2-7,TGTGCCAGCACCGGACTAGCGGGACGTAAAAGCTCCTACGAGCAGTACTTC,CASTGLAGRKSSYEQYF
NA,TRBV7-9,NA,TRBJ2-3,TGTGCCAGCAGCTTTGGTTCCGCCGGGCCGGGAGCGACAGATACGCAGTATTTT,CASSFGSAGPGATDTQYF
TRBD2,TRBV25-1,NA,TRBJ2-1,TGTGCCAGCACCGGGACTAGCGGGAGAGTCAATGAGCAGTTCTTC,CASTGTSGRVNEQFF
NA,TRBV27,NA,TRBJ1-2,TGTGCCAGCAGTTTATTTCCAGGGGATGGCTACACCTTC,CASSLFPGDGYTF
TRBD2,TRBV25-1,NA,TRBJ2-5,TGTGCCAGCAGTGAATCGGGGGGGTCAGAGACCCAGTACTTC,CASSESGGSETQYF
NA,TRBV28,once,TRBJ2-7,TGTGCCAGCAGTTTTCCAGTATCCTACGAGCAGTACTTC,CASSFPVSYEQYF
NA,TRBV6-1,NA,TRBJ1-5,TGTGCCAGCAGTGACCCAGCTTATAGCAATCAGCCCCAGCATTTT,CASSDPAYSNQPQHF
TRBD1,TRBV27,NA,TRBJ1-2,TGTGCCAGCAGTTTAACAGGGACAGGCTCTTATGGCTACACCTTC,CASSLTGTGSYGYTF
NA,TRBV27,NA,TRBJ2-3,TGTGCCAGCAGTTTATCCGGAAGGTCGGTTACGCAGTATTTT,CASSLSGRSVTQYF
NA,TRBV7-9,few,TRBJ1-2,TGTGCCAGCAGCTCCGAGTCCGGAGAAGGCTACACCTTC,CASSSESGEGYTF
NA,TRBV6-5,NA,TRBJ1-1,TGTGCCAGCAGTTACACAGGGCCCCGCGGAACTGAAGCTTTCTTT,CASSYTGPRGTEAFF
TRBD1,TRBV9,NA,TRBJ1-1,TGTGCCAGCAGCGCAACAGGGGGGACTGAAGCTTTCTTT,CASSATGGTEAFF
TRBD1,TRBV7-9,NA,TRBJ2-7,TGTGCCACAACAGGGGCTTACTCCTACGAGCAGTACTTC,CATTGAYSYEQYF
NA,TRBV27,NA,TRBJ2-7,TGTGCCAGCAGTTCTGATAGCTCCTACGAGCAGTACTTC,CASSSDSSYEQYF
TRBD1,TRBV27,NA,TRBJ2-5,TGTGCCAGCAGTTCGACAGGGGGCGGAGAGACCCAGTACTTC,CASSSTGGGETQYF
TRBD2,TRBV5-1,NA,TRBJ2-1,TGCGCCAGCAGCTTGGGTGCGCGGGAGGGTTACAATGAGCAGTTCTTC,CASSLGAREGYNEQFF
TRBD2,TRBV19,NA,TRBJ2-7,TGTGCCAGTAGTTTCGGACTAGCCAGCTCCTACGAGCAGTACTTC,CASSFGLASSYEQYF
NA,TRBV13,once,TRBJ2-5,TGTGCCAGCAGTTTAGGGCTGGAAGAGACCCAGTACTTC,CASSLGLEETQYF